This T cell receptor beta chain is from a study of early T cells in non-severe SARS-CoV-2 infection. Study-level background: Whole-blood bulk RNA, unsorted, was sequenced, and chains were unpaired.

CDR1 MNHEY and CDR2 SMNVEV come from the germline V gene (reference sequence). V was shortened by 5 bases and J by 1 base, with 14 bases between the two germline ends. CDR3 length: 15 amino acids. TCRdb used MiXCR to reprocess the 5' RACE reads, holding one entry per CDR3 protein. Of approximately 45,000 distinct CDR3 sequences in the sample, roughly 10% are singletons; the top ten hold 8.5% to 10%. This clonotype was observed a few times. The clonotype comes from an adult who was a healthcare worker with PCR-confirmed SARS-CoV-2 infection or an uninfected control (not recorded which). Sequencing was performed on whole blood. This chain joins TRBV27 and TRBJ1-2, with D perhaps matching TRBD1 (6 bases). CDR3 protein: CASSPSSGVNYGYTF. The CDR3 region has the DNA TGTGCCAGCAGTCCTTCCTCAGGGGTTAACTATGGCTACACCTTC.